These 6 T cell receptor beta chains came from one sample sequenced in a study of control samples from healthy donors and cancer patients. The assay was immunoSEQ multiplex PCR, and TCRdb's table has in-frame clones only and misses some. The table gives approximately 190,000 clones; the top ten clones make up 2.2% of it. Sequencing used blood. These receptors came from a young woman in good health.

The chain is built from TRBV29-1 and TRBJ1-1, with D possibly matching TRBD1 (5 bases). This CDR3 is built from 13 residues. Germline CDR1 and CDR2: SQVTM and ANQGSEA. Trimming took 7 bases from V and 1 from J, leaving 13 bases between them. This CDR3 is CSATTGGNTEAFF. Written as DNA, the CDR3 is TGCAGCGCTACAACGGGGGGGAACACTGAAGCTTTCTTT.

The V gene is TRBV27, the J gene TRBJ2-7; the match to TRBD1 covers 10 bases. The length of the CDR3 is 15 residues. Germline CDR1 and CDR2: MNHEY and SMNVEV (reference sequence). J gave up 2 bases and V 6 bases, and 7 bases lay outside the gene matches. DNA of the CDR3: TGTGCCAGCAGCCTGACAGGGGGCAAAACCTACGAGCAGTACTTC. As protein: CASSLTGGKTYEQYF.

The chain joins TRBV12-3 or TRBV12-4 to TRBJ1-5, with 10 bases lining up with TRBD1. The CDR3 sequence is 13 residues long. V gave up 5 bases and J gave up 5 bases; unmatched junction bases: 0. The CDR3 spells CASSGTGDQPQHF. The CDR3 region has the DNA TGTGCCAGCAGTGGGACAGGGGATCAGCCCCAGCATTTT.

The chain combines TRBV4-2 with TRBJ1-6, with 7 bases fitting TRBD1. This CDR3 region has 14 residues. CDR1 and CDR2 (germline): LGHNA, YNFKEQ. V trimming: 8 bases; J trimming: 7 bases; junction bases outside the gene matches: 8. DNA of the CDR3: TGTGCCAGCGAGGGACAGCAAGGCAATTCACCCCTCCACTTT. It codes for CASEGQQGNSPLHF.

This rearrangement joins TRBV6-5 to TRBJ1-1; D ambiguous. Looked up from germline, CDR1 is MNHEY and CDR2 is SVGAGI. Trimming pared 8 bases from V and 7 bases from J, leaving 14 bases between. This CDR3 contains 12 residues. The CDR3 region has the DNA TGTGCCAGCCTTACAACTTACCGTGAAGCTTTCTTT. It encodes CASLTTYREAFF.

The CDR3 sequence is CSARVTGGYTF. CDR3 coding DNA: TGCAGTGCTAGAGTTACAGGGGGTTACACCTTC. The rearrangement uses TRBV20-1 and TRBJ1-2; TRBD1 matches 8 bases. CDR1 and CDR2 from the germline V gene are DFQATT and SNEGSKA (reference sequence). V shed 1 base, J shed 11 bases, and the junction held 3 bases outside the gene matches. There are 11 residues in the CDR3.